Shown below are 13 T cell receptor beta chains from a single sample sequenced in a study of control samples from healthy donors and cancer patients. Assay: immunoSEQ multiplex PCR; the TCRdb copy retains only in-frame clones and omits some. The table has 90,000 or so clones, approximately 86% seen once. Sequenced: blood. All receptors come from a woman aged 50 to 60 in good health.

The CDR3 sequence: CASRQMGNEQFF. CDR3 nucleotides: TGTGCCAGCAGGCAAATGGGCAATGAGCAGTTCTTC. The chain combines TRBV27 with TRBJ2-1; D is ambiguous. Germline V gene sequence: CDR1 MNHEY, CDR2 SMNVEV (reference sequence). With 6 bases removed from V and 6 bases from J, the gap between germline ends came to 9 bases. This CDR3 region has 12 residues.

The rearrangement uses TRBV29-1 and TRBJ2-1, with 9 bases lining up with TRBD2. Trimming removed 5 bases from V and 1 base from J; junction bases left unmatched: 6. The CDR3 runs to 15 residues. The germline V gene encodes CDR1 SQVTM and CDR2 ANQGSEA. The CDR3 here is CSVMGLAKSYNEQFF. For the CDR3, the DNA is TGCAGCGTTATGGGACTAGCAAAGTCCTACAATGAGCAGTTCTTC.

The J gene is TRBJ1-5, the V gene TRBV6-5, with D perhaps TRBD1 (5 bases). V lost 6 bases and J 2 bases, leaving 14 bases between the germline ends. The CDR3 spans 15 residues. The germline CDR1 and CDR2 sequences are MNHEY and SVGAGI. CDR3 loop: CASRPGGGGNQPQHF. The CDR3 DNA sequence: TGTGCCAGCAGACCCGGGGGAGGGGGCAATCAGCCCCAGCATTTT.

The CDR3 loop reads CASTSFDGQGTGYTF. The CDR3 DNA is TGTGCCAGCACCTCCTTTGATGGGCAGGGGACCGGCTACACCTTC. The chain employs TRBV7-2 and TRBJ1-2, with a tentative D call TRBD1 (6 bases). Trimming stripped 7 bases from V and 8 bases from J, with 23 bases between. CDR1 and CDR2 (germline): SGHTA, FQGNSA. This CDR3 contains 15 residues.

This clone was counted a single time. The V call is TRBV3-1 (or the pseudogene TRBV3-2), the J call TRBJ1-2; D is unresolved. CDR3 length: 15 amino acids. Germline CDR1 is LGHDT and CDR2 is YNNKEL (reference sequence). Trimming cost V 0 bases and J 5 bases, with 13 bases left between them. The CDR3 reads CASSQDRVPRYGYTF. The DNA of the CDR3 is TGTGCCAGCAGCCAAGATCGCGTGCCACGTTATGGCTACACCTTC.

The genes are TRBV2 and TRBJ2-4, with no clear D. Germline V gene data show CDR1 as SNHLY and CDR2 as FYNNEI. V lost 0 bases and J 9 bases, leaving 12 bases between the germline ends. The CDR3 consists of 14 residues. The CDR3 spells CASSEARRGTIQYF. CDR3 nucleotides: TGTGCCAGCAGTGAAGCGAGGCGAGGCACCATTCAGTACTTC.

V and J are TRBV9 and TRBJ2-1, with a possible D match to TRBD2 (7 bases). Germline values: CDR1 SGDLS, CDR2 YYNGEE. The V end was cut by 2 bases, the J end by 1 base, with 13 bases between. CDR3 size: 16 residues. For the CDR3, the DNA is TGTGCCAGCAGCGTCACCGGGGGGCGATCCTACAATGAGCAGTTCTTC. It codes for CASSVTGGRSYNEQFF.

The V and J genes are TRBV7-9 and TRBJ2-3, with D perhaps TRBD1 or TRBD2 (5 bases each). Trimming took 8 bases from V and 3 from J, leaving 15 bases between them. CDR1 and CDR2 from the germline V gene are SEHNR and FQNEAQ (reference sequence). The CDR3 is 14 residues long. The CDR3 loop is CASAKGDVTDTQYF. Here the CDR3 DNA reads TGTGCCAGCGCAAAAGGGGACGTGACAGATACGCAGTATTTT. Looking up the rest from reference TRBV7-9 and TRBJ2-3 gives the full variable domain: DTGVSQNPRHKITKRGQNVTFRCDPISEHNRLYWYRQTLGQGPEFLTYFQNEAQLEKSRLLSDRFSAERPKGSFSTLEIQRTEQGDSAMYLCASAKGDVTDTQYFGPGTRLTVL.

V usage is TRBV9 and J usage is TRBJ1-2; 10 nucleotides agree with TRBD1. V shed 5 bases and J 5 bases; nucleotides not matched to a gene: 12. This CDR3 has 16 residues. From germline, CDR1 is SGDLS and CDR2 YYNGEE. CDR3: CASRRQGAQPGYGYTF. The CDR3, as DNA: TGTGCCAGCAGAAGACAGGGGGCTCAACCTGGATATGGCTACACCTTC.

This clone has only a few counts. V is TRBV5-6 and J is TRBJ1-2, with D uncertain. CDR1 and CDR2 from the germline V gene are SGHDT and YYEEEE. The CDR3 is 17 residues long. V was clipped by 1 base and J by 1 base, with 17 bases between them. The CDR3 sequence is CASSLLGNTRSNYGYTF. The CDR3 nucleotides read TGTGCCAGCAGCTTGTTGGGAAACACCCGTAGTAACTATGGCTACACCTTC.

The chain recombines TRBV7-2 with TRBJ2-1; TRBD2 agrees at 7 bases. CDR1 and CDR2 (germline): SGHTA, FQGNSA. With 1 base clipped from V and 5 bases from J, the junction kept 5 bases outside the gene matches. The CDR3 spans 15 residues. The CDR3 bases are TGTGCCAGCAGCTTAGGACTAGCCAATAACAATGAGCAGTTCTTC. Amino acid sequence: CASSLGLANNNEQFF. Looking up the rest from reference TRBV7-2 and TRBJ2-1 gives the full variable domain: GAGVSQSPSNKVTEKGKDVELRCDPISGHTALYWYRQSLGQGLEFLIYFQGNSAPDKSGLPSDRFSAERTGGSVSTLTIQRTQQEDSAVYLCASSLGLANNNEQFFGPGTRLTVL.

A few counts support this clone. Here the CDR3 reads CASSPRGGEQYF. The CDR3 DNA reads as TGTGCCAGCAGCCCTAGGGGGGGCGAGCAGTACTTC. The J gene is TRBJ2-7, the V gene TRBV12-3 or TRBV12-4, with a tentative D call TRBD2 (7 bases). The V and J ends lost 6 bases and 6 bases respectively, with 12 bases between them. CDR3 length: 12 amino acids.

The chain is built from TRBV4-3 and TRBJ2-1, with D perhaps matching TRBD1 or TRBD2 (5 bases each). The germline CDR1 and CDR2 sequences are LGHNA and YSLEER. This CDR3 spans 15 amino acids. V lost 0 bases, J lost 10 bases, and 16 bases lay in between. Written as DNA, the CDR3 is TGCGCCAGCAGCCAAGACGAACCGTCAGGGAGAGAGCAGTTCTTC. Its translation is CASSQDEPSGREQFF.